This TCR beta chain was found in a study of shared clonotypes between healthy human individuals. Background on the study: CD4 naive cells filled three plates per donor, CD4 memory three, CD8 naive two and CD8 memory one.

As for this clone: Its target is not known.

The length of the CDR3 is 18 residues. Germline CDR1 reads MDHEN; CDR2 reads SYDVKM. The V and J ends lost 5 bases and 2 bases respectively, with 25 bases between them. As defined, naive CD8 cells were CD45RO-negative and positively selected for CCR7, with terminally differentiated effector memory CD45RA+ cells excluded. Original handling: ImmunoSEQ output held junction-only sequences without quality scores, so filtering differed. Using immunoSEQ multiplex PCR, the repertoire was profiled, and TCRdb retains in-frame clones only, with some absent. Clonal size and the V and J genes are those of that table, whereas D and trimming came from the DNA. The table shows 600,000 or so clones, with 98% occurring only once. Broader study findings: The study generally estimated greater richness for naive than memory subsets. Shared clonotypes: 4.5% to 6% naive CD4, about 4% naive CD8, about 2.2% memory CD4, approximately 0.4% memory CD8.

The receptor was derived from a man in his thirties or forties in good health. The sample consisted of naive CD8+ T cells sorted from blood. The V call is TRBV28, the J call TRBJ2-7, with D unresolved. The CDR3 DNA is TGTGCCAGCAGTCAGCCCAATTCCCGGCTCTCTAAGGCCTACGAGCAGTACTTC. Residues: CASSQPNSRLSKAYEQYF.